The T cell receptor (beta chain) under discussion was sequenced for a study of blood T cells in healthy people across ages. A J-beta primer mix and a sample-barcoded 5' primer were used in a second PCR of roughly 7 to 12 cycles. One entry per CDR3 protein, called by TCRdb with MiXCR from the 5' RACE reads. This sample has about 1,500,000 distinct CDR3 sequences, with roughly 45% found just once. This clonotype has just a few counts. CDR3 length equals 15 residues. Germline V lookup: CDR1 LGHNT, CDR2 FRNRAP. J was trimmed by 6 bases and V by 2 bases; bases with no gene match: 4. Specimen: blood. This sequence joins TRBV12-5 and TRBJ2-3; 11 bases are shared with TRBD1. This receptor was identified in a woman between 18 and 30 years old in good health. The CDR3 sequence: CASGLRTGGADTQYF. The DNA of the CDR3 is TGTGCTAGTGGTTTGCGGACAGGGGGCGCGGATACGCAGTATTTT. The variable domain in full, completed from reference TRBV12-5 and TRBJ2-3, reads DARVTQTPRHKVTEMGQEVTMRCQPILGHNTVFWYRQTMMQGLELLAYFRNRAPLDDSGMPKDRFSAEMPDATLATLKIQPSEPRDSAVYFCASGLRTGGADTQYFGPGTRLTVL.